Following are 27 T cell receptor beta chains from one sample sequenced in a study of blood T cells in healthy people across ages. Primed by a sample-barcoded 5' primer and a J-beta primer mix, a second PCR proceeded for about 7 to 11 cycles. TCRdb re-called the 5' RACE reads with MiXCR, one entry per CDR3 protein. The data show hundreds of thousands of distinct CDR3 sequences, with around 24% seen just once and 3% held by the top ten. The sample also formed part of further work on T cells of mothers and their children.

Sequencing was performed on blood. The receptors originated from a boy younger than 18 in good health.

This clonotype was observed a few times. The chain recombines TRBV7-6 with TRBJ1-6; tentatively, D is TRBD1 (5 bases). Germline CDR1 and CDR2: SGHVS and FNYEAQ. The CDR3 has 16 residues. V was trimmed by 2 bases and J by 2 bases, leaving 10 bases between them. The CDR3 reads CASSLMGGAYNSPLHF. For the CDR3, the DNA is TGTGCCAGCAGCTTAATGGGGGGAGCCTATAATTCACCCCTCCACTTT.

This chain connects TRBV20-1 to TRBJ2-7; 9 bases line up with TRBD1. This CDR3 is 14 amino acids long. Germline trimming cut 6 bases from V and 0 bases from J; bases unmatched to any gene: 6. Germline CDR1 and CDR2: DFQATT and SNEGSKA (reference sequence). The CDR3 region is CSAPGTGSSYEQYF. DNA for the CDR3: TGCAGTGCCCCCGGGACAGGGAGCTCCTACGAGCAGTACTTC.

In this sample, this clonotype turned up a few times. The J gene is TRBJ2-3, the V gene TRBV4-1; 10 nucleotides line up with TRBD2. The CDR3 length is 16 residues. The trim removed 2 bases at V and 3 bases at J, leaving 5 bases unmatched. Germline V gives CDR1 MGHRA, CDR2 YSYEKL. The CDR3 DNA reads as TGCGCCAGCAGCCAAACTAGCGGGGCCATGACAGATACGCAGTATTTT. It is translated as CASSQTSGAMTDTQYF.

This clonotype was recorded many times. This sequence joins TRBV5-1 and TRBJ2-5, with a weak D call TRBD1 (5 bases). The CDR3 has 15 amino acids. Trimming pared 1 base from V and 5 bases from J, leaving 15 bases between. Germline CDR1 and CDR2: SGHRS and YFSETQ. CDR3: CASSLTGVGQETQYF. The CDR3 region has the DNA TGCGCCAGCAGCTTGACCGGTGTGGGGCAGGAGACCCAGTACTTC.

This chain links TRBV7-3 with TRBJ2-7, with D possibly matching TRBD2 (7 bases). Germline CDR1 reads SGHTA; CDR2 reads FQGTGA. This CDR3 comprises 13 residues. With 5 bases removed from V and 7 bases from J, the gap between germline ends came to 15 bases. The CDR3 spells CASSLHREGEQYF. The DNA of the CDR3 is TGTGCCAGCAGCCTCCACAGGGAGGGGGAGCAGTACTTC.

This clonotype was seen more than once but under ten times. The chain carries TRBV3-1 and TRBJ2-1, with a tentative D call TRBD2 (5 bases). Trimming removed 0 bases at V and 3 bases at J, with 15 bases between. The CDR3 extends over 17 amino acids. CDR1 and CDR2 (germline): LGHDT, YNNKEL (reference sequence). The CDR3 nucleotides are TGTGCCAGCAGCCAAGAAGTGGCGGGTGCCCACTACAATGAGCAGTTCTTC. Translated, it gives CASSQEVAGAHYNEQFF.

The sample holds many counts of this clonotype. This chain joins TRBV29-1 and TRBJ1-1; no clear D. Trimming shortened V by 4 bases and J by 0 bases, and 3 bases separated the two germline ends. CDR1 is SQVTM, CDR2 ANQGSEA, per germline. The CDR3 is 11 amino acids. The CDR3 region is CSVAVNTEAFF. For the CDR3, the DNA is TGCAGCGTTGCAGTGAACACTGAAGCTTTCTTT. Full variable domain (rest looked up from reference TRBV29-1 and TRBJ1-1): SAVISQKPSRDICQRGTSLTIQCQVDSQVTMMFWYRQQPGQSLTLIATANQGSEATYESGFVIDKFPISRPNLTFSTLTVSNMSPEDSSIYLCSVAVNTEAFFGQGTRLTVV.

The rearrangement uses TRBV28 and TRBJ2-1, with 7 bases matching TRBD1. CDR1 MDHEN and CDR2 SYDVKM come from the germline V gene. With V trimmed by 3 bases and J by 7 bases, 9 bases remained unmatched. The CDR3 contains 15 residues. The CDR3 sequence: CASSFRQGVGNEQFF. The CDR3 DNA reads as TGTGCCAGCAGTTTCCGGCAGGGGGTAGGGAATGAGCAGTTCTTC.

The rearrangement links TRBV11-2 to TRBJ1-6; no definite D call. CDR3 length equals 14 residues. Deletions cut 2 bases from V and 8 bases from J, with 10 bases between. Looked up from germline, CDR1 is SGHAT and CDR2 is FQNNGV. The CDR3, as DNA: TGTGCCAGCAGCTTATCCTCGAATGATTCACCCCTCCACTTT. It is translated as CASSLSSNDSPLHF.

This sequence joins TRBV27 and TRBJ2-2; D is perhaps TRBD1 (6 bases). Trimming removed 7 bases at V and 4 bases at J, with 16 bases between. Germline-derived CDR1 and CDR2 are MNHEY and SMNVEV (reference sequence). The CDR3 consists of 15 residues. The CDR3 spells CASTLDSTLTGELFF. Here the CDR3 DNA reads TGTGCCAGCACGTTGGACAGCACTCTCACCGGGGAGCTGTTTTTT.

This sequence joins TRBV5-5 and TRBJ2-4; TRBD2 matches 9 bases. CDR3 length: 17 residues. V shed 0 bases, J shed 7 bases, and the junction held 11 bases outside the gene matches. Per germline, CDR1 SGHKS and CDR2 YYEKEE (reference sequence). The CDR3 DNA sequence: TGTGCCAGCAGCTTGGAGGGCGCGGGGGGGCCGGGGAACATTCAGTACTTC. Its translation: CASSLEGAGGPGNIQYF. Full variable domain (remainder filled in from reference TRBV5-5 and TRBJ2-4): DAGVTQSPTHLIKTRGQQVTLRCSPISGHKSVSWYQQVLGQGPQFIFQYYEKEERGRGNFPDRFSARQFPNYSSELNVNALLLGDSALYLCASSLEGAGGPGNIQYFGAGTRLSVL.

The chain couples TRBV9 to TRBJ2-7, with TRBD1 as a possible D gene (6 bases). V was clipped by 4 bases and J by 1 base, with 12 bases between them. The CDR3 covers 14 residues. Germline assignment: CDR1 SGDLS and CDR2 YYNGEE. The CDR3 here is CASSLRQESYEQYF. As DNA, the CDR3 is TGTGCCAGCAGCCTACGACAGGAATCCTACGAGCAGTACTTC.

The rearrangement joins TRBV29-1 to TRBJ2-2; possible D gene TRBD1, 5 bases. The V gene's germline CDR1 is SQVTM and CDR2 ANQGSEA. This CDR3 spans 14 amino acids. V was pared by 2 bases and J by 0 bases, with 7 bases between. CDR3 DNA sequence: TGCAGCGTTGAAAGGGGCGCGAACACCGGGGAGCTGTTTTTT. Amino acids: CSVERGANTGELFF.

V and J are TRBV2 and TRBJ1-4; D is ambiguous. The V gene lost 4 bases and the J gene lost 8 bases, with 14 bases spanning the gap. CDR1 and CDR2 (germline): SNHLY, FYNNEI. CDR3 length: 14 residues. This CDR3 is CASSGTGSDEKLFF. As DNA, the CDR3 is TGTGCCAGCAGTGGGACGGGGAGCGACGAAAAACTGTTTTTT.

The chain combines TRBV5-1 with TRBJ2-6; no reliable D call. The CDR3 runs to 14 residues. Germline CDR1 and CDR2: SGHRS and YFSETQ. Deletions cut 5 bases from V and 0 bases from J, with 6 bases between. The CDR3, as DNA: TGCGCCAGCAGTGCCAACTCTGGGGCCAACGTCCTGACTTTC. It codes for CASSANSGANVLTF.

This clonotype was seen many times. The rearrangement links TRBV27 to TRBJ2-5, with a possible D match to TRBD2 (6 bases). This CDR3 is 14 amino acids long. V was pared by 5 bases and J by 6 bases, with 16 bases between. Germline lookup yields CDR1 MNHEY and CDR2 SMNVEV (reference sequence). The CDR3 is CASSPRLVEQTQYF. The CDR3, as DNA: TGTGCCAGCAGTCCCCGACTAGTTGAGCAGACCCAGTACTTC.

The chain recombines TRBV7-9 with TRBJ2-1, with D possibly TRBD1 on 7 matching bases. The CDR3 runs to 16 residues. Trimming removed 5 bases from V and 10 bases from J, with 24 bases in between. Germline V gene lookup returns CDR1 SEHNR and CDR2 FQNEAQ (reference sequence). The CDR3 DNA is TGTGCCAGCAGCCCCCCTTCCCAGGGGGGCCAATGGGAGCAGTTCTTC. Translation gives CASSPPSQGGQWEQFF.

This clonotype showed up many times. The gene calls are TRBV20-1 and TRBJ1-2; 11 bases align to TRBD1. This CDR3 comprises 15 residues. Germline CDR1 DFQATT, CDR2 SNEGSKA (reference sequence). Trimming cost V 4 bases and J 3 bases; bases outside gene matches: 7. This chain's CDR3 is CSATKRTGGDYGYTF. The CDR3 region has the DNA TGCAGTGCTACTAAACGGACAGGGGGCGACTATGGCTACACCTTC.

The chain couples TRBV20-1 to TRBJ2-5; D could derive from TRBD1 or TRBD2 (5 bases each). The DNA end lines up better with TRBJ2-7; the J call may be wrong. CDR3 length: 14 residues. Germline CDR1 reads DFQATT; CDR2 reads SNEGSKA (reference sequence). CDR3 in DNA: TGCAGTGCTAGAGTATCAGAGGGGTACTACGAGCAGTACTTC. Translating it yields CSARVSEGYYEQYF.

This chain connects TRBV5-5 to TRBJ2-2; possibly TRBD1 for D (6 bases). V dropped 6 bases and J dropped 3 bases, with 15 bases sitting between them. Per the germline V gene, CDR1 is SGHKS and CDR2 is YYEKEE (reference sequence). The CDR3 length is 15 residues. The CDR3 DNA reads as TGTGCCAGCACCAGGGGTGGCGGGTACACCGGGGAGCTGTTTTTT. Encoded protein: CASTRGGGYTGELFF.

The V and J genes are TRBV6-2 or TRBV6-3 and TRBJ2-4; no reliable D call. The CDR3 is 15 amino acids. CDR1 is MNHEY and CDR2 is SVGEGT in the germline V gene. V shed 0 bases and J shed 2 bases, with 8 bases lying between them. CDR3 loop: CASSYSKAPKNIQYF. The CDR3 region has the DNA TGTGCCAGCAGTTACTCCAAGGCCCCCAAAAACATTCAGTACTTC.

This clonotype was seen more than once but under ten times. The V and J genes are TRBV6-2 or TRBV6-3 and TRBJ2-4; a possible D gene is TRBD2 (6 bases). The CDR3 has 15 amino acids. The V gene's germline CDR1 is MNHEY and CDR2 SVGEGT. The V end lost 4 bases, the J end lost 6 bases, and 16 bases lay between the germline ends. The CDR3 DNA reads TGTGCCAGCAGTTCAATGAGGACTACCAGAAACATTCAGTACTTC. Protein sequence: CASSSMRTTRNIQYF.

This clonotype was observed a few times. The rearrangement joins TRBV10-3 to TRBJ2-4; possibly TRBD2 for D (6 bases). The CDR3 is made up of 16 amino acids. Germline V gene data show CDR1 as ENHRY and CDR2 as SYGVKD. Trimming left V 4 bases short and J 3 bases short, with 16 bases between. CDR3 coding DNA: TGTGCCATCAGTGGTCCCGGGGGACCCGACAAAAACATTCAGTACTTC. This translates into CAISGPGGPDKNIQYF.

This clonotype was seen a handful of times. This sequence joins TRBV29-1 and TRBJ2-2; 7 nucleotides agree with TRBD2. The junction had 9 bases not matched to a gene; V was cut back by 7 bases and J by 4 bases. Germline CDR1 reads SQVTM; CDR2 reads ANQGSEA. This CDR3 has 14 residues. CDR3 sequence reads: CSAPSAGLTGELFF. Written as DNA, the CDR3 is TGCAGCGCCCCCTCAGCGGGGCTCACCGGGGAGCTGTTTTTT.

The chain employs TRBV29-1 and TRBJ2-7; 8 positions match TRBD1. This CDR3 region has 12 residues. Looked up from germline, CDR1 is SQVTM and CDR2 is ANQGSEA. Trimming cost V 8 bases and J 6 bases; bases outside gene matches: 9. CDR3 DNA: TGCAGCAGCACAACAGGGGGAGGCGAGCAGTACTTC. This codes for CSSTTGGGEQYF.

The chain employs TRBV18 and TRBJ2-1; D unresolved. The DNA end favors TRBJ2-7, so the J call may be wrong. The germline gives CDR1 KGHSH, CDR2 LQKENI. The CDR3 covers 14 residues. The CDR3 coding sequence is TGTGCCAGCTCACCACCGTTAGAAGACTACGAGCAGTACTTC. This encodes CASSPPLEDYEQYF.

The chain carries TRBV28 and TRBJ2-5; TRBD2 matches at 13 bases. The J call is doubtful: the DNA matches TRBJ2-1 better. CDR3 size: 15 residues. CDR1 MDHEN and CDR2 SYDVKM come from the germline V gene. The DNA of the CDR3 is TGTGCCAGCAACCTGGGGACTAGCGGGGTCAATGAGCAGTTCTTC. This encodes CASNLGTSGVNEQFF.